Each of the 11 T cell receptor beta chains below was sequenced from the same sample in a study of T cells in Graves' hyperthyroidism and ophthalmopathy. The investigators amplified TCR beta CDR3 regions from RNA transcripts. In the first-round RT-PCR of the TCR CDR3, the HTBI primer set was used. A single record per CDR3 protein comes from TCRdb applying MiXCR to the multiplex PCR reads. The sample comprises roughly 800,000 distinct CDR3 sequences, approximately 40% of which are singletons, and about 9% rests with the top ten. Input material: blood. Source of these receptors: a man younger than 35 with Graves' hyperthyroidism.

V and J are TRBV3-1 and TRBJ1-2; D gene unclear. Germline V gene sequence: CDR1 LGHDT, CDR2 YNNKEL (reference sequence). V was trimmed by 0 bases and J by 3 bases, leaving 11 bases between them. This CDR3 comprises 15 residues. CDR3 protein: CASSQESRPYYGYTF. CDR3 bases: TGTGCCAGCAGCCAAGAAAGCAGGCCCTACTATGGCTACACCTTC.

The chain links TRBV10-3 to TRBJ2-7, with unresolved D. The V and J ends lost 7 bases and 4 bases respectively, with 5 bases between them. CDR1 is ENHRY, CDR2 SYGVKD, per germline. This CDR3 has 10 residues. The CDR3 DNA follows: TGTGCCATCACGGCATACGAGCAGTACTTC. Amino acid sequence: CAITAYEQYF.

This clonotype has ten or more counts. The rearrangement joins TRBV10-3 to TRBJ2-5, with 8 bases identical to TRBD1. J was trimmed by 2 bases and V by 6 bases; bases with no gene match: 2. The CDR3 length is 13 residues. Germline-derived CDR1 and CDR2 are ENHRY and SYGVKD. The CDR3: CAISGQGQETQYF. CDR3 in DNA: TGTGCCATCAGCGGACAGGGTCAAGAGACCCAGTACTTC.

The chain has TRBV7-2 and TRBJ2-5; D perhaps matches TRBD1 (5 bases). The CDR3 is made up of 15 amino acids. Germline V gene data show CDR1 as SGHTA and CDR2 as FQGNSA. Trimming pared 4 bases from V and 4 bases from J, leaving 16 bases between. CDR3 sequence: CASSSRASAGETQYF. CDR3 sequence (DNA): TGTGCCAGCAGCTCCAGGGCGTCGGCTGGAGAGACCCAGTACTTC.

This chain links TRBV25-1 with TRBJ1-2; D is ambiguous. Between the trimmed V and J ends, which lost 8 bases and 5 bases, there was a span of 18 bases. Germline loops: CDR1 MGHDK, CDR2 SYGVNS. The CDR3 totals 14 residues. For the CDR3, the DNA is TGTGCCAGCGTTGACGATCGGGGATGGTATGGCTACACCTTC. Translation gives CASVDDRGWYGYTF.

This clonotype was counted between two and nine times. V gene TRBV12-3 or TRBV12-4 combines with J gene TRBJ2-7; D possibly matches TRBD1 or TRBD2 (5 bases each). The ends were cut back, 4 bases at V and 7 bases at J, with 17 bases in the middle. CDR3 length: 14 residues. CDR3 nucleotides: TGTGCCAGCAGTTCCCGGGACCGACTCTTGGAGCAGTACTTC. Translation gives CASSSRDRLLEQYF.

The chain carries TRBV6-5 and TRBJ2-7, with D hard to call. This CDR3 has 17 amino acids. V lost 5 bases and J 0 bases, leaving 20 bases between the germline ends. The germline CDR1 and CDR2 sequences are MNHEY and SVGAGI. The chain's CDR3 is CASSPRSRRGSSYEQYF. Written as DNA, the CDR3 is TGTGCCAGCAGTCCCCGTAGTAGGAGAGGAAGCTCCTACGAGCAGTACTTC.

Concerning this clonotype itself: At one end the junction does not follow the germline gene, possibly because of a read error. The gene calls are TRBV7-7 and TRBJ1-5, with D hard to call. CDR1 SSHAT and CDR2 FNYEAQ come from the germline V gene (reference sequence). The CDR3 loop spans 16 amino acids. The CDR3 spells CASSLIRGCSNQPQHF. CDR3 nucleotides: TGTGCTAGCAGCCTTATCCGGGGTTGTAGCAATCAGCCCCAGCATTTT. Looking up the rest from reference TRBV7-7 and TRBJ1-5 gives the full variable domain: GAGVSQSPRYKVTKRGQDVTLRCDPISSHATLYWYQQALGQGPEFLTYFNYEAQPDKSGLPSDRFSAERPEGSISTLTIQRTEQRDSAMYRCASSLIRGCSNQPQHFGDGTRLSIL.

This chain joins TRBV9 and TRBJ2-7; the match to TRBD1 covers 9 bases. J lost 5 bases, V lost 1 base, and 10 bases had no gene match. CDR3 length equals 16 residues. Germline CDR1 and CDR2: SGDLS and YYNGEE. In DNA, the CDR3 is TGTGCCAGCAGCGTAAGCCCGGGGGACAGGGTCCACGAGCAGTACTTC. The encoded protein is CASSVSPGDRVHEQYF.

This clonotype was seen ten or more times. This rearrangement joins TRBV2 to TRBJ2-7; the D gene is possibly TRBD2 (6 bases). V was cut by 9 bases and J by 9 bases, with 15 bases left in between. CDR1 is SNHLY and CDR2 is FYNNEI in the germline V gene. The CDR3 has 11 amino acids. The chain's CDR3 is CASFGGSGQYF. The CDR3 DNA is TGTGCCAGTTTCGGGGGTTCAGGGCAGTACTTC.

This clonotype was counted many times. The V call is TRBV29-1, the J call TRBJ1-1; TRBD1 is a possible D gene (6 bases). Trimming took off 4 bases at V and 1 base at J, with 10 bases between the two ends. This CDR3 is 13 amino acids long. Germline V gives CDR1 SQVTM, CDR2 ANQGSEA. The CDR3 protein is CSVGQVKNTEAFF. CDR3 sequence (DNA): TGCAGCGTTGGACAGGTGAAGAACACTGAAGCTTTCTTT.